The present TCR beta chain was sequenced within a study of T cell responses to AZD1222 COVID-19 vaccine. Study-wide background: Second-dose schedules of about 4 or about 12 weeks were combined. Study-wide findings and caveats: Among AZD1222 vaccinees, only six or seven were seropositive at baseline. In all cases, repertoires were sampled only after the peak T cell response.

Sequencing used immunoSEQ multiplex PCR; TCRdb keeps in-frame clones, though not all of them. The top ten clones hold roughly 8% of a sample with over 120,000 clones, 80% to 90% of them seen once. The CDR3 length is 16 residues. V was pared by 1 base and J by 5 bases, with 15 bases between. Germline lookup yields CDR1 SGHNT and CDR2 YENEEA. Concerning this clone itself: Its target is not known.

This TCR was recovered from an adult in good health. The chain is built from TRBV11-3 and TRBJ2-1; weak D call: TRBD2 (6 bases). The sample here was peripheral blood, taken on day 0 of AZD1222 vaccination. This CDR3 is CASSLAASGRNNEQFF. CDR3 DNA: TGTGCCAGCAGCTTAGCGGCCAGCGGGCGGAACAATGAGCAGTTCTTC.